A selection of T cell receptor beta chains follows, all from one sample in a study of cytomegalovirus exposure and HLA in healthy donors. Repertoires were generated with immunoSEQ multiplex PCR, while TCRdb's copy carries only in-frame clones and drops some. Of about 120,000 clones in the sample, 75% to 85% were seen once. The specimen sequenced was PBMCs. The receptors here all came from a woman in her fifties or sixties in good health and CMV-seropositive. The CDR3 runs from the conserved cysteine through the conserved F or W.

V | CDR3
TRBV7-9 | CASSPAYEQYF
TRBV7-2 | CASSPDRVGTDTQYF
TRBV10-3 | CAMQTGAPLNYGYTF
TRBV6-5 | CASSFGQATNEKLFF
TRBV6-1 | CASMVSGGRETQYF
TRBV2 | CTSRGDTRYQHF
TRBV11-2 | CASSSAGSETQYF
TRBV6-5 | CASSPTSGSFDEQFF
TRBV29-1 | CSVERTGGTYGYTF
TRBV6-5 | CASSTPGQSHQPQHF
TRBV5-5 | CASSQPSGVPGLYGYTF
TRBV6-5 | CASSYELAGAETQYF
TRBV7-8 | CASSWRTGSTDTQYF
TRBV7-8 | CASSLLRGRRQPQHF
TRBV2 | CASSEALGAPNTGELFF
TRBV6-5 | CASSYGWSGGADTQYF
TRBV9 | CASSVGPVSDYGYTF
TRBV30 | CAWSLDRSETQYF
TRBV4-1 | CASSSHPFDRNSNQPQHF
TRBV7-2 | CASSSQLGLAGSTDTQYF
TRBV6-6 | CASSPSGTSSYEQYF
TRBV5-4 | CASSGDRFGGEQYF
TRBV6-5 | CASRGGTKEKLFF
TRBV6-1 | CASSAIAGNTIYF
TRBV30 | CAWTTTGEPEKLFF